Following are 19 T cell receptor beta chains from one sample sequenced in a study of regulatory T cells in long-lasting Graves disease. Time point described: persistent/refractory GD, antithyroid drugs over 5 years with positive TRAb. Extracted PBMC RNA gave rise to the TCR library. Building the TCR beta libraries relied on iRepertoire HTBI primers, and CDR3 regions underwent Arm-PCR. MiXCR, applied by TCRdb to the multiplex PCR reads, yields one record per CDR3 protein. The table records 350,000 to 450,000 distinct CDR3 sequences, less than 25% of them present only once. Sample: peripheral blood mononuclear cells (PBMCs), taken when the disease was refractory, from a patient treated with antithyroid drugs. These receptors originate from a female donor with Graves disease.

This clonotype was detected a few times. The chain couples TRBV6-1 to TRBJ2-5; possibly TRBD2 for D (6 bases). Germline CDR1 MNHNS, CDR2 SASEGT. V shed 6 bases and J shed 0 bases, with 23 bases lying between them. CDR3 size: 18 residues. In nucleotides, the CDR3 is TGTGCCAGCAGCCCCGGGTTCGGAGGGCGTACTCACCAAGAGACCCAGTACTTC. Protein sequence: CASSPGFGGRTHQETQYF.

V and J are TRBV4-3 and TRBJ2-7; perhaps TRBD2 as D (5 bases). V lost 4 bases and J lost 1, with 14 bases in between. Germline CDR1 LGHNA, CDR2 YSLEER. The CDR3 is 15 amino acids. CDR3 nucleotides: TGCGCCAGCAGCCTTGTGGTCGAGGGTTCCTACGAGCAGTACTTC. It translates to CASSLVVEGSYEQYF.

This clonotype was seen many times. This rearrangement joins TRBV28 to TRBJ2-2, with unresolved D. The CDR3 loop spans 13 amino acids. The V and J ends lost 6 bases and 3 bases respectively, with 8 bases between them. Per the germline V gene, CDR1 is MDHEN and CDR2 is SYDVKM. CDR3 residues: CASSLGYTGELFF. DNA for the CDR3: TGTGCCAGCAGCTTAGGGTACACCGGGGAGCTGTTTTTT.

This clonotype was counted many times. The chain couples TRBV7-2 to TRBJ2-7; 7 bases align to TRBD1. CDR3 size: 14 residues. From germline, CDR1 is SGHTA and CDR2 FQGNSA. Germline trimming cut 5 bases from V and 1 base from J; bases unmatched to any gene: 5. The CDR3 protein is CASSHNRGSYEQYF. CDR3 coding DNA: TGTGCCAGCAGCCATAACAGGGGATCCTACGAGCAGTACTTC. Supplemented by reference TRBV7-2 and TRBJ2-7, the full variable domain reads GAGVSQSPSNKVTEKGKDVELRCDPISGHTALYWYRQSLGQGLEFLIYFQGNSAPDKSGLPSDRFSAERTGGSVSTLTIQRTQQEDSAVYLCASSHNRGSYEQYFGPGTRLTVT.

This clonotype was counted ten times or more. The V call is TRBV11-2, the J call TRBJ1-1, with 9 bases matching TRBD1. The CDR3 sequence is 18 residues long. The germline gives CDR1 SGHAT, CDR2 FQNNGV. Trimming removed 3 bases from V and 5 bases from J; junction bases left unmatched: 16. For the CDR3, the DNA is TGTGCCAGCAGCTTCAGACCGGGACAGGGAGCTTTGGGTACTGAAGCTTTCTTT. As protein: CASSFRPGQGALGTEAFF.

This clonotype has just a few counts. In nucleotides, the CDR3 is TGCAGTGCTAGTCTACCGGGAGGGCCCTACGAGCAGTACTTC. Translation gives CSASLPGGPYEQYF. The chain employs TRBV20-1 and TRBJ2-7, with 8 positions matching TRBD2. The CDR3 spans 14 residues. The V segment lost 3 bases and the J segment 2 bases; nucleotides outside the gene matches: 6. Germline CDR1 is DFQATT and CDR2 is SNEGSKA (reference sequence).

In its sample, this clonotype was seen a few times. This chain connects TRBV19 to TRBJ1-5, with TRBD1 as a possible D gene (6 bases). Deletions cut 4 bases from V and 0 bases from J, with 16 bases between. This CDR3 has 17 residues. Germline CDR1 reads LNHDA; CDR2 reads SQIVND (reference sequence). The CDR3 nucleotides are TGTGCCAGTAGTACTCAACTACAGGGACTTAGCAATCAGCCCCAGCATTTT. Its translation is CASSTQLQGLSNQPQHF.

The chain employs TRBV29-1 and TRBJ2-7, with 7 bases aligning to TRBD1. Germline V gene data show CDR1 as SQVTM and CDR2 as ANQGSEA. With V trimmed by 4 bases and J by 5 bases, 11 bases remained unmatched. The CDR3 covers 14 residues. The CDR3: CSVGPRGINDEQYF. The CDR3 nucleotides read TGCAGCGTTGGCCCCAGGGGGATCAACGACGAGCAGTACTTC.

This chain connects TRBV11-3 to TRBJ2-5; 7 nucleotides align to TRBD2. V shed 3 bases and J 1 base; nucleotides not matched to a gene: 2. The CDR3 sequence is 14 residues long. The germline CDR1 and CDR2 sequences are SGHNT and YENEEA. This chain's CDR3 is CASSFGGGQETQYF. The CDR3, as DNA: TGTGCCAGCAGCTTCGGCGGGGGCCAAGAGACCCAGTACTTC.

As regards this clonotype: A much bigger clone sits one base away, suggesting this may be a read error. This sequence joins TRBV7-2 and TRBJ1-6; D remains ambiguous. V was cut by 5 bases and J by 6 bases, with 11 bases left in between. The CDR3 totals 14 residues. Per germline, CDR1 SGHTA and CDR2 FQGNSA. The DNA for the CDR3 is TGTGCCAGCAGCCCTATGGGCTGTAATTCACCCCTCCACTTT. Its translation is CASSPMGCNSPLHF.

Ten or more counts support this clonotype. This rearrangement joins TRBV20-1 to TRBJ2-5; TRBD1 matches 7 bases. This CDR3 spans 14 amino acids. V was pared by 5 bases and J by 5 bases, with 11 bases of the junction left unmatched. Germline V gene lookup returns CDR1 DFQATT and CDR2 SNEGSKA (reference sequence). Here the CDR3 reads CSAQRDSRGETQYF. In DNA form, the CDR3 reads TGCAGTGCTCAACGGGACAGTAGAGGGGAGACCCAGTACTTC.

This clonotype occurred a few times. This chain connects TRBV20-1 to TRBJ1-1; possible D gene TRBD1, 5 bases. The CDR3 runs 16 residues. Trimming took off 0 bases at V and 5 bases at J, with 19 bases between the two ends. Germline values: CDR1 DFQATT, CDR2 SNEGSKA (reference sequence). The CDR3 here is CSARDRGGPRKTEAFF. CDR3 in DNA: TGCAGTGCTAGAGATCGGGGGGGTCCAAGAAAAACTGAAGCTTTCTTT.

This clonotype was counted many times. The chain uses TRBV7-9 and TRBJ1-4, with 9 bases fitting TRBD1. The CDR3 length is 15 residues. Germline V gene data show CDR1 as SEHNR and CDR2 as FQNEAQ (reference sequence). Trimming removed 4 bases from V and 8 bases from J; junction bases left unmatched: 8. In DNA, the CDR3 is TGTGCCAGCAGCTCCTGGGACAGGGAAGGGGAAAAACTGTTTTTT. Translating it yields CASSSWDREGEKLFF.

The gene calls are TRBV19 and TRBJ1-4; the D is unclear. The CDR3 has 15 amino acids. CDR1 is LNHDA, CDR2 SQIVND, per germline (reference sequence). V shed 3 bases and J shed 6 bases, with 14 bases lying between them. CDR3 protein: CASSILPVDDEKLFF. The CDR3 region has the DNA TGTGCCAGTAGTATTCTGCCCGTCGACGATGAAAAACTGTTTTTT.

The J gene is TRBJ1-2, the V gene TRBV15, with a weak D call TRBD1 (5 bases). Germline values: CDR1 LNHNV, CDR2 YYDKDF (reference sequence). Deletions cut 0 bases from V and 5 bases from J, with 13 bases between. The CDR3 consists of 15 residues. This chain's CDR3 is CATSRDGTAFYGYTF. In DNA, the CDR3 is TGTGCCACCAGCAGAGACGGGACGGCCTTTTATGGCTACACCTTC.

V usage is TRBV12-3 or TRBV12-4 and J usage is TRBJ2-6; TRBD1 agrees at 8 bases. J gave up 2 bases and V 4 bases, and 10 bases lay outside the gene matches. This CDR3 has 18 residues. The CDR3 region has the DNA TGTGCCAGCAGTTCCTACGACAGGGGTTTAACTGGGGCCAACGTCCTGACTTTC. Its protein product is CASSSYDRGLTGANVLTF.

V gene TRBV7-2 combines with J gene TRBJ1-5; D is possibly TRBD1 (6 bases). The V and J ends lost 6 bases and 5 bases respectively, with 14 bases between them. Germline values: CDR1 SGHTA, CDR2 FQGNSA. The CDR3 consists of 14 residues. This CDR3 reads CASSSDRSDQPQHF. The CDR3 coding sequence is TGTGCCAGCAGTTCAGACAGGAGCGATCAGCCCCAGCATTTT.

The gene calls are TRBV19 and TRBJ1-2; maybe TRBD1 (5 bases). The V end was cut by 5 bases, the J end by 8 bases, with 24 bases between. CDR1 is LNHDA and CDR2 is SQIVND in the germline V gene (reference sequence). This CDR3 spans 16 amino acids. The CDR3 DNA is TGTGCCAGTAGTGGACTTTTTCGGGGACCCAGGGCCGGCTACACCTTC. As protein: CASSGLFRGPRAGYTF.

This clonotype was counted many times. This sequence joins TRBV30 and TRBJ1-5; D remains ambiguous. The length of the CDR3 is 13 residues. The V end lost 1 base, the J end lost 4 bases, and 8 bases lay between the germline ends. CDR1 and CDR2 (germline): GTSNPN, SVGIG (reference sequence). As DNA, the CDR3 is TGTGCCTGGAGTGGAGGGAATAATCAGCCCCAGCATTTT. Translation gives CAWSGGNNQPQHF.